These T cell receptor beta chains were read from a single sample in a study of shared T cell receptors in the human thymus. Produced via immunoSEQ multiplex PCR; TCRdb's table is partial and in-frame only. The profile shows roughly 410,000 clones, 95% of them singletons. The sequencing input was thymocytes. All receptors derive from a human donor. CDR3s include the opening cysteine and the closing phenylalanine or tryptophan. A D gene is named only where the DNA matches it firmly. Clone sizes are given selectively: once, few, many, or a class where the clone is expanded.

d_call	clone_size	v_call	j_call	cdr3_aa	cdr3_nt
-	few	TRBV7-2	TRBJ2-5	CASSSRGETQYF	TGTGCCAGCAGCTCCAGGGGAGAGACCCAGTACTTC
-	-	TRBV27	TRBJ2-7	CASSLLGAYEQYF	TGTGCCAGCAGTTTATTAGGAGCCTACGAGCAGTACTTC
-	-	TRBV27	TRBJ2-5	CASTPDSSQGETQYF	TGTGCCAGCACTCCGGATTCATCCCAAGGGGAGACCCAGTACTTC
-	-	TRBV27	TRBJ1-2	CASSTGSGGGYTF	TGTGCCAGCAGTACAGGGTCGGGAGGTGGCTACACCTTC
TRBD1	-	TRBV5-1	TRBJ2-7	CASSFADRVYEQYF	TGCGCCAGCAGCTTTGCGGACAGGGTCTACGAGCAGTACTTC
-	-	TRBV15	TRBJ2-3	CATSRTRREGDTQYF	TGTGCCACCAGCAGAACCCGCAGGGAAGGGGATACGCAGTATTTT
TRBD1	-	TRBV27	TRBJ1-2	CASSLGNEGTGFGYTF	TGTGCCAGCAGTTTGGGAAATGAGGGGACAGGGTTCGGCTACACCTTC
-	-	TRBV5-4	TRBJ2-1	CASSLVRGGVDEQFF	TGTGCCAGCAGCTTGGTTAGGGGCGGTGTGGATGAGCAGTTCTTC
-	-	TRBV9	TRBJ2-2	CASSVKDTGELFF	TGTGCCAGCAGCGTAAAGGACACCGGGGAGCTGTTTTTT
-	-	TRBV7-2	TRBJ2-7	CASSLVRDGEYEQYF	TGTGCCAGCAGCTTAGTCCGGGACGGAGAATACGAGCAGTACTTC
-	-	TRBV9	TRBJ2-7	CASSVGLPISAYEQYF	TGTGCCAGCAGCGTAGGCCTCCCTATCTCAGCCTACGAGCAGTACTTC
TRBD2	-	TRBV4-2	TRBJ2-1	CASSQRAGGPHNEQFF	TGTGCCAGCAGCCAGAGAGCGGGAGGGCCTCACAATGAGCAGTTCTTC
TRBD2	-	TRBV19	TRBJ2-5	CASSQQREGQETQYF	TGTGCCAGTAGCCAACAACGGGAGGGGCAAGAGACCCAGTACTTC
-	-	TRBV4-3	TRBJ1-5	CASSQVVQGNQPQHF	TGCGCCAGCAGCCAAGTGGTACAGGGCAATCAGCCCCAGCATTTT
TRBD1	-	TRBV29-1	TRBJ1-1	CSVEGVTGRGNTEAFF	TGCAGCGTTGAAGGGGTGACAGGGCGAGGGAACACTGAAGCTTTCTTT
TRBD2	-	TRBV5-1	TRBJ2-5	CASSLLWRGYQETQYF	TGCGCCAGCAGCTTATTATGGCGGGGGTACCAAGAGACCCAGTACTTC
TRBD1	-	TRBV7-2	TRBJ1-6	CASSFGQGIGDSPLHF	TGTGCCAGCAGCTTTGGACAGGGTATTGGGGATTCACCCCTCCACTTT
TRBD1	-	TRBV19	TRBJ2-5	CASSIGGTVEETQYF	TGTGCCAGTAGTATAGGAGGGACAGTTGAAGAGACCCAGTACTTC
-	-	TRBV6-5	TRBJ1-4	CASSRGPFNEKLFF	TGTGCCAGCAGTCGGGGGCCGTTTAATGAAAAACTGTTTTTT
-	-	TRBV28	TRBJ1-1	CASMSGGLNTEAFF	TGTGCCAGCATGAGCGGGGGCTTGAACACTGAAGCTTTCTTT
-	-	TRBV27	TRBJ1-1	CASSLAGGLNTEAFF	TGTGCCAGCAGTTTAGCGGGAGGATTGAACACTGAAGCTTTCTTT
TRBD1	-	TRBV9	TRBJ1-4	CASSAPGQGAGEKLFF	TGTGCCAGCAGCGCTCCTGGACAGGGGGCGGGAGAAAAACTGTTTTTT
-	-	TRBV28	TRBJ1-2	CASSSLQEYGYTF	TGTGCCAGCAGTTCCCTCCAGGAATATGGCTACACCTTC
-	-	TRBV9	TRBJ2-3	CASPGRAATDTQYF	TGTGCCAGCCCGGGACGGGCAGCCACAGATACGCAGTATTTT